Below are 23 T cell receptor beta chains sequenced from a single sample in a study of shared clonotypes between healthy human individuals. As defined, naive CD8 cells were CD45RO-negative and positively selected for CCR7, with terminally differentiated effector memory CD45RA+ cells excluded. The protocol was immunoSEQ multiplex PCR, while the TCRdb copy is restricted to in-frame clones and leaves out a portion. Here the sample spans nearly 2 million clones, approximately 94% being singletons. The sample comprised naive CD8+ T cells sorted from blood. These receptors all come from a man younger than 35 in good health.

The chain employs TRBV6-5 and TRBJ2-1, with a weak D call TRBD2 (7 bases). The V gene's germline CDR1 is MNHEY and CDR2 SVGAGI. V gave up 0 bases and J gave up 5 bases, with 11 bases separating them. This CDR3 contains 15 residues. In DNA, the CDR3 is TGTGCCAGCAGTTACTCAACGGGGGGCAACAATGAGCAGTTCTTC. Its protein product is CASSYSTGGNNEQFF.

The J gene is TRBJ2-3, the V gene TRBV19; no definite D call. CDR3 length: 11 amino acids. Germline-derived CDR1 and CDR2 are LNHDA and SQIVND (reference sequence). The V gene lost 7 bases and the J gene lost 6 bases, with 8 bases spanning the gap. The CDR3 reads CASIAGDTQYF. The CDR3 bases are TGTGCCAGTATTGCCGGTGATACGCAGTATTTT.

The chain couples TRBV27 to TRBJ2-1; 13 nucleotides line up with TRBD2. Germline CDR1 MNHEY, CDR2 SMNVEV (reference sequence). V shed 5 bases, J shed 3 bases, and the junction held 7 bases outside the gene matches. CDR3 size: 17 residues. The CDR3 sequence: CASSPIGTSGNYNEQFF. The CDR3 DNA is TGTGCCAGCAGTCCAATCGGGACTAGCGGGAACTACAATGAGCAGTTCTTC.

This chain connects TRBV6-1 to TRBJ2-5; 8 bases are a match to TRBD1. With V trimmed by 3 bases and J by 1 base, 7 bases remained unmatched. The germline V gene has CDR1 MNHNS and CDR2 SASEGT. CDR3 length: 16 amino acids. The CDR3 sequence is CASSDLARGPQETQYF. The CDR3 nucleotides read TGTGCCAGCAGTGATCTGGCCAGGGGGCCCCAAGAGACCCAGTACTTC.

This chain links TRBV19 with TRBJ2-1, with 14 positions matching TRBD2. Germline V lookup: CDR1 LNHDA, CDR2 SQIVND (reference sequence). CDR3 size: 14 residues. The junction had 4 bases not matched to a gene; V was cut back by 5 bases and J by 10 bases. CDR3 sequence: CASSPWTSGGEQFF. For the CDR3, the DNA is TGTGCCAGTAGTCCTTGGACTAGCGGGGGGGAGCAGTTCTTC.

The sample holds a few counts of this clone. The chain carries TRBV28 and TRBJ2-1, with D unresolved. CDR3 length equals 12 residues. Germline lookup yields CDR1 MDHEN and CDR2 SYDVKM. Trimming shortened V by 6 bases and J by 4 bases, and 7 bases separated the two germline ends. The CDR3 protein is CASSAGYNEQFF. In DNA form, the CDR3 reads TGTGCCAGCAGCGCTGGGTACAATGAGCAGTTCTTC.

The rearrangement uses TRBV2 and TRBJ1-4; D may be TRBD1 (5 bases). Germline V gene sequence: CDR1 SNHLY, CDR2 FYNNEI. This CDR3 region has 16 residues. The germline V and J ends were trimmed by 0 bases and 6 bases, with 14 bases remaining between them. CDR3 nucleotide sequence: TGTGCCAGCAGTGAAGCGCGGGGCAGGGTAGATGAAAAACTGTTTTTT. This sequence encodes CASSEARGRVDEKLFF.

The rearrangement links TRBV4-1 to TRBJ2-7, with D tentatively TRBD1 (6 bases). The CDR3 sequence is 15 residues long. Trimming cost V 0 bases and J 4 bases, with 13 bases left between them. Germline-derived CDR1 and CDR2 are MGHRA and YSYEKL. The CDR3 loop reads CASSQEINRAYEQYF. The CDR3 region has the DNA TGCGCCAGCAGCCAAGAAATTAACAGGGCATACGAGCAGTACTTC.

The chain is built from TRBV28 and TRBJ2-7; no firm D call. CDR1 and CDR2 from the germline V gene are MDHEN and SYDVKM. This CDR3 has 14 residues. The ends were cut back, 3 bases at V and 7 bases at J, with 16 bases in the middle. CDR3 region: CASSLGRTHFEQYF. For the CDR3, the DNA is TGTGCCAGCAGTTTGGGCAGGACGCACTTTGAGCAGTACTTC.

The CDR3 protein is CASSLQGLSDGYTF. DNA of the CDR3: TGTGCCAGCAGTCTTCAGGGTCTCTCCGATGGCTACACCTTC. The chain couples TRBV6-5 to TRBJ1-2; maybe TRBD1 (5 bases). With 5 bases removed from V and 6 bases from J, the gap between germline ends came to 16 bases. Germline values: CDR1 MNHEY, CDR2 SVGAGI. The CDR3 runs to 14 residues.

Concerning this clone: The junction and the germline gene differ at one end; a read error may be behind it. This chain links TRBV14 with TRBJ2-5; 10 bases agree with TRBD1. This CDR3 has 11 amino acids. CDR1 SGHDN and CDR2 FVKESK come from the germline V gene. The CDR3 sequence: CSGTGVETQYF. In DNA, the CDR3 is TGCTCGGGGACAGGGGTTGAGACCCAGTACTTC.

This chain joins TRBV15 and TRBJ1-1, with TRBD1 as a possible D gene (5 bases). Trimming took off 5 bases at V and 3 bases at J, with 13 bases between the two ends. CDR3 length: 14 amino acids. Germline loops: CDR1 LNHNV, CDR2 YYDKDF (reference sequence). In DNA form, the CDR3 reads TGTGCCACCAGCGAAGGGGAGACGTACACTGAAGCTTTCTTT. Translation: CATSEGETYTEAFF.

The V and J genes are TRBV28 and TRBJ1-5, with D perhaps TRBD1 (5 bases). The CDR3 consists of 16 residues. V was cut by 5 bases and J by 0 bases, with 14 bases left in between. Germline V gene data show CDR1 as MDHEN and CDR2 as SYDVKM. This chain's CDR3 is CASSPPRADSNQPQHF. The CDR3 DNA follows: TGTGCCAGCAGTCCACCCAGGGCAGATAGCAATCAGCCCCAGCATTTT.

In regard to this clone: At the DNA level, this CDR3 is encoded by other sequences in the same sample as well. This rearrangement joins TRBV6-6 to TRBJ2-1, with TRBD1 matching 9 bases. Germline CDR1 MNHNY, CDR2 SVGAGI (reference sequence). V gave up 5 bases and J gave up 3 bases; unmatched junction bases: 5. CDR3 length: 15 residues. The CDR3 bases are TGTGCCAGCAGTCCCGGGACAGGGCTCTACAATGAGCAGTTCTTC. This gives the protein CASSPGTGLYNEQFF.

This chain uses TRBV7-9 with TRBJ2-7; TRBD1 is a possible D gene (6 bases). Germline V gives CDR1 SEHNR, CDR2 FQNEAQ (reference sequence). The V gene lost 4 bases and the J gene lost 2 bases, with 15 bases spanning the gap. CDR3 size: 15 residues. This CDR3 reads CASSSQQGAPYEQYF. The CDR3 nucleotides are TGTGCCAGCAGCTCACAACAGGGAGCCCCCTACGAGCAGTACTTC.

The gene calls are TRBV12-5 and TRBJ2-1, with a tentative D call TRBD1 (5 bases). The CDR3 totals 15 residues. V was clipped by 9 bases and J by 0 bases, with 15 bases between them. CDR1 is LGHNT, CDR2 FRNRAP, per germline. The CDR3 sequence is CASDPRGGSYNEQFF. Here the CDR3 DNA reads TGTGCTAGCGACCCAAGGGGCGGCTCCTACAATGAGCAGTTCTTC. The full variable domain, rest sourced from reference TRBV12-5 and TRBJ2-1, is DARVTQTPRHKVTEMGQEVTMRCQPILGHNTVFWYRQTMMQGLELLAYFRNRAPLDDSGMPKDRFSAEMPDATLATLKIQPSEPRDSAVYFCASDPRGGSYNEQFFGPGTRLTVL.

The chain employs TRBV5-1 and TRBJ2-7; 7 nucleotides align to TRBD2. The CDR3 consists of 14 residues. J gave up 1 base and V 4 bases, and 5 bases lay outside the gene matches. The germline CDR1 and CDR2 sequences are SGHRS and YFSETQ. The CDR3 nucleotides read TGCGCCAGCAGCCCCGGACTAGTTTCCTACGAGCAGTACTTC. Protein: CASSPGLVSYEQYF.

This clone was recorded only once. This sequence joins TRBV28 and TRBJ2-7, with 7 bases aligning to TRBD1. Germline CDR1 reads MDHEN; CDR2 reads SYDVKM. Trimming took 6 bases from V and 7 from J; bases not matched to a gene: 9. This CDR3 comprises 13 residues. DNA of the CDR3: TGTGCCAGCAGCTTCAGACAGGGTATTGAGCAGTACTTC. It encodes CASSFRQGIEQYF.

The table lists this clone with a count of one. The chain links TRBV5-5 to TRBJ2-7; the D is unclear. The CDR3 runs 11 residues. Germline V gives CDR1 SGHKS, CDR2 YYEKEE (reference sequence). The V end was cut by 5 bases, the J end by 6 bases, with 9 bases between. CDR3: CASSFTGEQYF. The DNA of the CDR3 is TGTGCCAGCAGTTTCACCGGCGAGCAGTACTTC. The full variable domain, in which reference TRBV5-5 and TRBJ2-7 provide the parts outside the CDR3, is DAGVTQSPTHLIKTRGQQVTLRCSPISGHKSVSWYQQVLGQGPQFIFQYYEKEERGRGNFPDRFSARQFPNYSSELNVNALLLGDSALYLCASSFTGEQYFGPGTRLTVT.

This clone was picked up one time. V gene TRBV28 combines with J gene TRBJ2-7; tentative D call: TRBD1 (5 bases). The CDR3 consists of 11 residues. Per the germline V gene, CDR1 is MDHEN and CDR2 is SYDVKM. The ends were cut back, 8 bases at V and 3 bases at J, with 8 bases in the middle. In DNA, the CDR3 is TGTGCCAGCCAGACAGACTACGAGCAGTACTTC. Residues: CASQTDYEQYF.

The chain employs TRBV30 and TRBJ1-3, with 9 bases that match TRBD1. Looked up from germline, CDR1 is GTSNPN and CDR2 is SVGIG (reference sequence). This CDR3 contains 15 residues. V trimming: 1 base; J trimming: 4 bases; junction bases outside the gene matches: 5. The CDR3: CAWSGTGAVGNTIYF. The CDR3 bases are TGTGCCTGGAGTGGGACAGGGGCGGTAGGAAACACCATATATTTT.

The rearrangement links TRBV30 to TRBJ1-5, with D perhaps matching TRBD1 (6 bases). The germline gives CDR1 GTSNPN, CDR2 SVGIG (reference sequence). The CDR3 consists of 15 residues. Trimming shortened V by 1 base and J by 2 bases, and 12 bases separated the two germline ends. The CDR3 spells CAWSGYREGNQPQHF. CDR3 DNA sequence: TGTGCCTGGAGTGGCTACAGGGAGGGCAATCAGCCCCAGCATTTT.

V and J are TRBV4-1 and TRBJ2-7; 8 positions match TRBD2. Germline-derived CDR1 and CDR2 are MGHRA and YSYEKL. The CDR3 runs 16 residues. Trimming took 1 base from V and 3 from J; bases not matched to a gene: 8. This CDR3 reads CASSQVSAGGIYEQYF. As DNA, the CDR3 is TGCGCCAGCAGCCAAGTTTCTGCGGGGGGAATCTACGAGCAGTACTTC.